This T cell receptor beta chain was sequenced during a study of blood T cell repertoires in COVID-19. The CDR3 covers 13 residues. Germline V gives CDR1 SGHRS, CDR2 YFSETQ. Deletions cut 4 bases from V and 5 bases from J, with 12 bases between. Sequencing used immunoSEQ multiplex PCR; TCRdb keeps in-frame clones, though not all of them. In the table there are 150,000 to 200,000 clones, roughly 84% of which are singletons. The sequencing sample was made of PBMCs or T cells enriched from blood (not recorded which). The TCR comes from a man aged 50-60 years who had recovered from COVID-19. The chain employs TRBV5-1 and TRBJ1-1, with a possible D match to TRBD1 (5 bases). As DNA, the CDR3 is TGCGCCAGCAGCCGGTCAAGGGGTACTGAAGCTTTCTTT. Translation gives CASSRSRGTEAFF.